This TCR beta chain was sequenced in a study of T cell repertoires in cytomegalovirus infection. TCRdb recomputed calls from the reads with MiXCR, one row per CDR3 protein. The sample yields more than 250,000 distinct CDR3 sequences, about 25% seen once. CDR3 length: 17 residues. Trimming left V 2 bases short and J 5 bases short, with 21 bases between. The germline gives CDR1 SGHTA, CDR2 FQGNSA. This clonotype has a count of ten or more. Its cognate antigen is unknown. Whole-study results and caveats: There were carriers of CMV plus the relevant HLA, and cumulative public TCR beta family frequency identified them. HLA-C-restricted CMV clonotypes gave the most frequent clonotype in two of eight donors.

The V and J genes are TRBV7-2 and TRBJ2-5, with D perhaps TRBD2 (6 bases). The source is a human donor in good health (CMV status not recorded). Some clones in this sample may be carry-over from other donors' samples. Sequenced here: cultured PBMCs, sampled from culture after CMV antigen stimulation. CDR3 residues: CASSLYGAGLISETQYF. CDR3 sequence (DNA): TGTGCCAGCAGCTTATATGGGGCGGGGCTGATCTCGGAGACCCAGTACTTC.